These 12 T cell receptor beta chains were sequenced from one sample in a study of high-grade serous ovarian cancer treatment subgroups. Tumor samples were obtained before definitive surgery or chemotherapy. Clones were sequenced by immunoSEQ multiplex PCR, and TCRdb holds only the in-frame ones, with some missing. The repertoire has 2,000 or so clones, around 70% of them found once; the top ten carry about a fifth. Sequences were obtained from tumor tissue. These receptors came from a human donor with high-grade serous ovarian cancer.

This clone turned up a few times. J is TRBJ1-1 and V is TRBV4-1; D remains ambiguous. Germline CDR1 reads MGHRA; CDR2 reads YSYEKL. The CDR3 runs 14 residues. V lost 1 base, J lost 0 bases, and 6 bases lay in between. Here the CDR3 DNA reads TGCGCCAGCAGCCAAGGACCGATGAACACTGAAGCTTTCTTT. Translated: CASSQGPMNTEAFF.

V is TRBV7-3 and J is TRBJ1-2; 7 bases are a match to TRBD1. The CDR3 runs to 16 residues. V was clipped by 2 bases and J by 2 bases; unmatched bases: 8. Germline CDR1 SGHTA, CDR2 FQGTGA. CDR3 in DNA: TGTGCCAGCAGCTTAGCGGGACAGCTATTAAACTATGGCTACACCTTC. Translation gives CASSLAGQLLNYGYTF. The full variable domain, its missing parts supplied by reference TRBV7-3 and TRBJ1-2, is GAGVSQTPSNKVTEKGKYVELRCDPISGHTALYWYRQSLGQGPEFLIYFQGTGAADDSGLPNDRFFAVRPEGSVSTLKIQRTERGDSAVYLCASSLAGQLLNYGYTFGSGTRLTVV.

This rearrangement joins TRBV13 to TRBJ1-1; no reliable D call. The CDR3 is 15 amino acids. The V end was cut by 0 bases, the J end by 3 bases, with 11 bases between. Germline CDR1 PRHDT, CDR2 FYEKMQ (reference sequence). CDR3 sequence reads: CASSLGVGSYTEAFF. The CDR3 DNA sequence: TGTGCCAGCAGCTTAGGGGTAGGGTCGTACACTGAAGCTTTCTTT.

The gene calls are TRBV9 and TRBJ2-3; the D is unclear. The V gene's germline CDR1 is SGDLS and CDR2 YYNGEE. The length of the CDR3 is 12 residues. V lost 1 base and J lost 8, with 8 bases in between. DNA for the CDR3: TGTGCCAGCAGCGTATCCGGAGCTACGCAGTATTTT. Its translation: CASSVSGATQYF.

The rearrangement joins TRBV7-6 to TRBJ2-7; TRBD2 might be the D (6 bases). Germline CDR1 is SGHVS and CDR2 is FNYEAQ. V lost 1 base and J lost 0, with 7 bases in between. This CDR3 has 14 amino acids. The DNA for the CDR3 is TGTGCCAGCAGCTTAGAGGAGGGCTCCTACGAGCAGTACTTC. Translated, it gives CASSLEEGSYEQYF.

The J gene is TRBJ1-5, the V gene TRBV19; D remains ambiguous. The V end lost 4 bases, the J end lost 3 bases, and 7 bases lay between the germline ends. Germline values: CDR1 LNHDA, CDR2 SQIVND (reference sequence). The CDR3 runs 13 residues. The CDR3 region has the DNA TGTGCCAGTAGTACCGAAGCCAATCAGCCCCAGCATTTT. Its translation is CASSTEANQPQHF.

The chain links TRBV30 to TRBJ1-1, with no clear D. Trimming cost V 1 base and J 3 bases, with 15 bases left between them. Germline loops: CDR1 GTSNPN, CDR2 SVGIG (reference sequence). The CDR3 is 15 residues long. The DNA for the CDR3 is TGTGCCTGGAGTGAATCATTGAGCCTGGACACTGAAGCTTTCTTT. This gives the protein CAWSESLSLDTEAFF.

This rearrangement joins TRBV5-8 to TRBJ2-1; 8 positions agree with TRBD1. Germline CDR1 reads SGHTS; CDR2 reads YDEGEE. The CDR3 covers 15 residues. The V and J ends lost 1 base and 3 bases, in that order; junction bases with no gene match: 3. The chain's CDR3 is CASSLTGGFYNEQFF. The CDR3 DNA reads TGTGCCAGCAGCTTGACAGGGGGATTCTACAATGAGCAGTTCTTC.

There are a few counts of this clone. The chain links TRBV11-2 to TRBJ2-2, with 8 bases aligning to TRBD2. CDR3 length: 17 amino acids. CDR1 and CDR2 from the germline V gene are SGHAT and FQNNGV. V shed 2 bases, J shed 6 bases, and the junction held 11 bases outside the gene matches. The CDR3 DNA reads TGTGCCAGCAGCTTATACTCAGCGGGAGTCGGCGCCGGGGAGCTGTTTTTT. The encoded protein is CASSLYSAGVGAGELFF.

The V call is TRBV5-5, the J call TRBJ1-6, with D maybe TRBD1 (5 bases). The CDR3 loop spans 14 amino acids. Looked up from germline, CDR1 is SGHKS and CDR2 is YYEKEE (reference sequence). The germline V and J ends were trimmed by 3 bases and 18 bases, with 22 bases remaining between them. The CDR3 spells CASSSGTATPLSHF. DNA of the CDR3: TGTGCCAGCAGCTCCGGGACGGCCACCCCCCTCTCCCACTTT.

V and J are TRBV4-3 and TRBJ2-1; no clear D. V was shortened by 0 bases and J by 5 bases, with 17 bases between the two germline ends. The CDR3 length is 17 residues. Germline CDR1 is LGHNA and CDR2 is YSLEER. In DNA form, the CDR3 reads TGCGCCAGCAGCCAAGACGGGCCCTCCCAACATCACAATGAGCAGTTCTTC. Its protein product is CASSQDGPSQHHNEQFF.

This chain links TRBV11-2 with TRBJ2-5; TRBD2 aligns across 8 bases. The length of the CDR3 is 17 residues. The junction had 11 bases not matched to a gene; V was cut back by 1 base and J by 4 bases. Germline V gene sequence: CDR1 SGHAT, CDR2 FQNNGV. CDR3: CASSLGRGGGPLETQYF. In nucleotides, the CDR3 is TGTGCCAGCAGCTTAGGAAGGGGCGGGGGGCCGTTAGAGACCCAGTACTTC.